A single sample gave rise to the 4 T cell receptor beta chains below, sequenced in a study of T cells in Graves' hyperthyroidism and ophthalmopathy. Researchers took RNA transcripts and amplified the TCR beta CDR3 regions from them. Using the HTBI primer set, a first-round RT-PCR was run on the TCR CDR3. TCRdb reprocessed the multiplex PCR reads via MiXCR and lists one record per CDR3 protein. This table has 550,000 to 600,000 distinct CDR3 sequences, 14% appearing once. The sequenced sample consisted of blood. Receptors were obtained from a woman aged 18-35 years with Graves' ophthalmopathy.

This clonotype occurred many times. The CDR3 spells CASSLALSGGHEQFF. Written as DNA, the CDR3 is TGTGCCAGCAGCTTAGCGCTGTCGGGAGGGCATGAGCAGTTCTTC. V gene TRBV7-6 combines with J gene TRBJ2-1; 8 positions match TRBD2. Trimming cost V 0 bases and J 8 bases; bases outside gene matches: 6. The CDR3 runs 15 residues. Germline-derived CDR1 and CDR2 are SGHVS and FNYEAQ.

The CDR3 bases are TGTGCCAGTAAATTGAGGATAGCGGGAGAGAATACGCAGTATTTT. It yields the protein CASKLRIAGENTQYF. This chain uses TRBV19 with TRBJ2-3; TRBD2 matches at 9 bases. CDR3 length: 15 residues. J was trimmed by 7 bases and V by 7 bases; bases with no gene match: 12. Germline CDR1 reads LNHDA; CDR2 reads SQIVND (reference sequence).

This clonotype showed up many times. The rearrangement uses TRBV11-3 and TRBJ2-3; D not certain. Germline lookup yields CDR1 SGHNT and CDR2 YENEEA. The V and J ends lost 5 bases and 1 base respectively, with 13 bases between them. CDR3 length: 15 amino acids. The DNA of the CDR3 is TGTGCCAGCAGCCTTCGATCCCGGCGCACAGATACGCAGTATTTT. Translating it yields CASSLRSRRTDTQYF.

This clonotype was detected ten times or more. The V and J genes are TRBV28 and TRBJ1-6; 10 nucleotides align to TRBD1. Germline V CDR1 and CDR2: MDHEN, SYDVKM. This CDR3 contains 15 residues. V was pared by 1 base and J by 8 bases, with 2 bases of the junction left unmatched. CDR3: CASSLLDRGDSPLHF. The CDR3 nucleotides read TGTGCCAGCAGTTTATTGGACAGGGGGGATTCACCCCTCCACTTT.